One sample yielded the 5 T cell receptor beta chains listed below, sequenced in a study of blood T cell repertoires in COVID-19. Some clones are missing from TCRdb's copy, which holds only in-frame ones; the method was immunoSEQ multiplex PCR. The profile covers 200,000 to 250,000 clones, with roughly four fifths appearing a single time and over 1.5% taken by the ten largest. Sequenced input: peripheral blood. These receptors were collected from a woman of 80 years or more with acute or convalescent COVID-19.

This clone was picked up a small number of times. The V call is TRBV15, the J call TRBJ2-1; a possible D gene is TRBD2 (6 bases). V was clipped by 3 bases and J by 1 base, with 10 bases between them. The CDR3 has 15 amino acids. In germline, CDR1 is LNHNV, CDR2 YYDKDF (reference sequence). The CDR3 DNA reads TGTGCCACCAGCAGGACTAGTAGGTCCTACAATGAGCAGTTCTTC. The encoded protein is CATSRTSRSYNEQFF.

This clone has just one count. CDR3 loop: CASSFLRGQLNYGYTF. DNA for the CDR3: TGTGCCAGCAGTTTTTTGCGGGGACAGCTCAACTATGGCTACACCTTC. The chain links TRBV28 to TRBJ1-2, with 7 bases lining up with TRBD1. The V gene end was trimmed by 3 bases and the J gene end by 2 bases; junction bases not matched to a gene: 9. The CDR3 is 16 residues long. Germline V gene sequence: CDR1 MDHEN, CDR2 SYDVKM.

This clone was counted a single time. Within the sample, other DNA sequences also encode this same CDR3. The chain combines TRBV28 with TRBJ1-2; no reliable D call. The V end was cut by 6 bases, the J end by 4 bases, with 9 bases between. Per germline, CDR1 MDHEN and CDR2 SYDVKM. This CDR3 has 12 amino acids. The CDR3 sequence: CASSPGSYGYTF. In DNA, the CDR3 is TGTGCCAGCAGCCCGGGGAGCTATGGCTACACCTTC.

The chain uses TRBV20-1 and TRBJ2-4; 9 bases match TRBD2. Germline loops: CDR1 DFQATT, CDR2 SNEGSKA (reference sequence). V was clipped by 3 bases and J by 0 bases; unmatched bases: 9. CDR3 length: 17 residues. The CDR3 sequence is CSASHSGSQGAKNIQYF. The CDR3 nucleotides read TGCAGTGCTAGTCATAGCGGGAGTCAGGGAGCCAAAAACATTCAGTACTTC.

To note about this clone: The germline gene is not matched at one end of the junction; a read error may be the cause. J is TRBJ2-7 and V is TRBV20-1; TRBD1 matches at 7 bases. The germline gives CDR1 DFQATT, CDR2 SNEGSKA (reference sequence). This CDR3 has 11 residues. The CDR3 sequence is CSARDGQALSF. The CDR3 nucleotides read TGCAGTGCTAGAGATGGACAGGCCCTCAGCTTC.